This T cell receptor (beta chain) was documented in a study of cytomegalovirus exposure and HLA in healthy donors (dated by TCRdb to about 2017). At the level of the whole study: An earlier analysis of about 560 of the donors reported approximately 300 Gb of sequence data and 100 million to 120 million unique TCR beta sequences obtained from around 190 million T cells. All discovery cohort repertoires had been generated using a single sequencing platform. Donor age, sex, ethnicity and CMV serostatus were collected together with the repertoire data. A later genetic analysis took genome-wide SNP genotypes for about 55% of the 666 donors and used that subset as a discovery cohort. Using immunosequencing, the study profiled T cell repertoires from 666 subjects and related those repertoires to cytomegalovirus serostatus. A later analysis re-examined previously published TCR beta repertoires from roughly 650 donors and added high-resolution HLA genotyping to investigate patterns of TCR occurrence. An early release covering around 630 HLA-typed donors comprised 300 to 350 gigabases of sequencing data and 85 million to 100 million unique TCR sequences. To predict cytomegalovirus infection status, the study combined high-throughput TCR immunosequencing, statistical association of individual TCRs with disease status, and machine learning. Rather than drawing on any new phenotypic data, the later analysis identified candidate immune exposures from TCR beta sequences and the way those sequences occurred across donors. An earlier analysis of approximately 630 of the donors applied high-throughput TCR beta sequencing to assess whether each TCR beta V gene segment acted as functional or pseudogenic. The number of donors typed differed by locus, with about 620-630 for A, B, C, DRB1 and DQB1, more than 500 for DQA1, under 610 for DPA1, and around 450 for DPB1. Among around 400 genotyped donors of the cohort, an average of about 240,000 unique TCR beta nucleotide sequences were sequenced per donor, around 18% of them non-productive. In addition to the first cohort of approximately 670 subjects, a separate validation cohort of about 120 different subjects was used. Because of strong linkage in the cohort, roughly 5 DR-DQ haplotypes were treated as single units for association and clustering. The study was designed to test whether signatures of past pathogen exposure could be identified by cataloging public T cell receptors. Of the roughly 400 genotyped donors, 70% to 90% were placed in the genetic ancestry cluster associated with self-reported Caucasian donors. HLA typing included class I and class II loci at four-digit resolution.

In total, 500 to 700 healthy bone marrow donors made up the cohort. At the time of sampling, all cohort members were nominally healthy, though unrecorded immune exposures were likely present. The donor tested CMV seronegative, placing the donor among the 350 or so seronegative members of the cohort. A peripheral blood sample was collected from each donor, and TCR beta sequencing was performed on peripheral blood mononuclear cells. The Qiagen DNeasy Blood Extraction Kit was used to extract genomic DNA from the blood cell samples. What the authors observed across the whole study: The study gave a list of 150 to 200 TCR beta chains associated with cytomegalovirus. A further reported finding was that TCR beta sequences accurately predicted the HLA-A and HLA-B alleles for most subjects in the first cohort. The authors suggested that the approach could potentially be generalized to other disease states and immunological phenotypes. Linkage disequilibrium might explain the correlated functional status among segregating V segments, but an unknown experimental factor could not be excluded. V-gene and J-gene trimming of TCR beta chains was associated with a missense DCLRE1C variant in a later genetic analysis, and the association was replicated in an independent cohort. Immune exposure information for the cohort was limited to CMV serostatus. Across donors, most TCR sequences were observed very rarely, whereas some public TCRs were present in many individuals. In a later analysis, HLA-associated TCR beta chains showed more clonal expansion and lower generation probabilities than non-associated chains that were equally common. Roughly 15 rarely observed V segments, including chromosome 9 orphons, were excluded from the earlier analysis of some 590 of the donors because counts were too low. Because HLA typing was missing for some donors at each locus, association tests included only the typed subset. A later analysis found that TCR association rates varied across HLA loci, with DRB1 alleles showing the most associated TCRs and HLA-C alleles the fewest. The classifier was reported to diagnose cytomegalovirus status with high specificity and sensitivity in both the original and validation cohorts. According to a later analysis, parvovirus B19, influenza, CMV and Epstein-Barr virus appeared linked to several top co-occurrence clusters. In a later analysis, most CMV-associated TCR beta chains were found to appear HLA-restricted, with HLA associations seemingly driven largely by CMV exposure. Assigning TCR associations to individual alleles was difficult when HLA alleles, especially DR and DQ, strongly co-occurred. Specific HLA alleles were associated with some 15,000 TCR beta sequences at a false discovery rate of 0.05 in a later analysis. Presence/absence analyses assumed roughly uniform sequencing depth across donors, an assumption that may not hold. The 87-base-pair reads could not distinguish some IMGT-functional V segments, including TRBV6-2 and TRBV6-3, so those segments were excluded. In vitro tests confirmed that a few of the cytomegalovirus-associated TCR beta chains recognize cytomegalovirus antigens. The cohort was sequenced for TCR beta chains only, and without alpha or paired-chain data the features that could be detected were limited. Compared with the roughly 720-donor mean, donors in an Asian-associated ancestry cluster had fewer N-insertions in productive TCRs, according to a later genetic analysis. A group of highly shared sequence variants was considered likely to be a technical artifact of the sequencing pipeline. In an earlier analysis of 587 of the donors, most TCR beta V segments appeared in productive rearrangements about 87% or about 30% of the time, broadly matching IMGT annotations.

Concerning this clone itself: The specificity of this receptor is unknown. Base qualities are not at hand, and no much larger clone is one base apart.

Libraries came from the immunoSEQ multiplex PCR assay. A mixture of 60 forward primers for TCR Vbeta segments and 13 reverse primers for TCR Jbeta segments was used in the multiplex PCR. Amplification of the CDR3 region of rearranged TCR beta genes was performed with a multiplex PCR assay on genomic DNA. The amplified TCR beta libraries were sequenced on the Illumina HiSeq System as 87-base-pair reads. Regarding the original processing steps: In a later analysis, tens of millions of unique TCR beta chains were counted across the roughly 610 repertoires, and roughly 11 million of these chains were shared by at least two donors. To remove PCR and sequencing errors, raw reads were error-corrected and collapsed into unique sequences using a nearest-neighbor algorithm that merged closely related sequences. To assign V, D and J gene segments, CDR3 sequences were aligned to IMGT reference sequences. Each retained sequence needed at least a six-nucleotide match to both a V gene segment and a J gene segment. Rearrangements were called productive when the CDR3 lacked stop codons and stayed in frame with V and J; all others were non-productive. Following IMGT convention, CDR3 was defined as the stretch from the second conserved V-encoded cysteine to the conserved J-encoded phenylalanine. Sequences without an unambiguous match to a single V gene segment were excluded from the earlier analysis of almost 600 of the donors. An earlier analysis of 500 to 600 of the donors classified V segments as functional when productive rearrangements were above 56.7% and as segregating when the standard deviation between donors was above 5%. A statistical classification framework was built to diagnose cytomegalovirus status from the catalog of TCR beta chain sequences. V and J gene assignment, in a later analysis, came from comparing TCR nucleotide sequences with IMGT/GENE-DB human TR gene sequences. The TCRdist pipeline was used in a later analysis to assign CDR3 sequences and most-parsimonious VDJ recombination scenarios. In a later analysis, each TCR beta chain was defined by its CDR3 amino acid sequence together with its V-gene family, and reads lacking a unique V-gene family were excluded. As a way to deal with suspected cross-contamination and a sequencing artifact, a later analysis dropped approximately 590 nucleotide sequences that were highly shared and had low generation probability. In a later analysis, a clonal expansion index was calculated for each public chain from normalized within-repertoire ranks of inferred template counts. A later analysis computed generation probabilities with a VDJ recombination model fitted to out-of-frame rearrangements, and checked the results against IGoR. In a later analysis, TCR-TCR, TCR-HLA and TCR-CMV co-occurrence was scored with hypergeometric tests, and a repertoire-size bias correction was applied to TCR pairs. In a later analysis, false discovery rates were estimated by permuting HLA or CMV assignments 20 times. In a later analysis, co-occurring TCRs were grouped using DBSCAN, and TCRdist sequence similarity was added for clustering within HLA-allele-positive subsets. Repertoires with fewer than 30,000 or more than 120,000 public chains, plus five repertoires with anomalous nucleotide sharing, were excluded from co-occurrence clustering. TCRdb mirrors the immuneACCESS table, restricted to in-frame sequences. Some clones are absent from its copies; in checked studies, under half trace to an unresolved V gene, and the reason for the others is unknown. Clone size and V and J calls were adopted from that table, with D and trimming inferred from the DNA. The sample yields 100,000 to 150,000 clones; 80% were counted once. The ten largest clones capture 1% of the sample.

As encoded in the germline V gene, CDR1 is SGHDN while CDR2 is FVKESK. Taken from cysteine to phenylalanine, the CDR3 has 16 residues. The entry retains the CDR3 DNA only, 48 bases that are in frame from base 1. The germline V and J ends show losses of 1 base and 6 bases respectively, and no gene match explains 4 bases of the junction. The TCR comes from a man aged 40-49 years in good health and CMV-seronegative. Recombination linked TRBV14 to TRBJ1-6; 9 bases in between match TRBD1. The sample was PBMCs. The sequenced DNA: TGTGCCAGCAGCCAAGCGACAGGGGGAGTTAATTCACCCCTCCACTTT. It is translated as CASSQATGGVNSPLHF.